The clone carrying this T cell receptor beta chain was picked up a small number of times. Its target is unknown. This CDR3 is 16 amino acids long. The V end lost 3 bases, the J end lost 0 bases, and 12 bases lay between the germline ends. This entry comes from a study of human T cells and chemical hapten exposure. Findings of the study overall: DPC sensitization produced no change in TCRs with frequency above 1 in 1000. In comparison with controls, expanded TCRs gave rise to a significantly larger number of large CDR3 similarity clusters. PT1 expanded TCR numbers tracked positively with patch test score.

Stated time point: pre-sensitization, week 0. Treatment here: therapeutic diphenylcyclopropenone sensitization with weekly scalp DPC. TCRdb passed the RACE reads through MiXCR, listing each CDR3 protein once. The sample records 250,000 to 300,000 distinct CDR3 sequences, just under 8% being singletons. The specimen was whole blood, collected in connection with sensitization to the hapten diphenylcyclopropenone (DPC). The sequence was obtained from a man between 18 and 35 years old with alopecia areata. Some clones in this sample may be carry-over from other donors' samples. This chain joins TRBV12-3 or TRBV12-4 and TRBJ1-3; D is unresolved. The DNA of the CDR3 is TGTGCCAGCAGTTTTATACCTTCGTACTCTGGAAACACCATATATTTT. Amino acids: CASSFIPSYSGNTIYF.